A selection of T cell receptor beta chains follows, all from one sample in a study of blood T cell repertoires in COVID-19. The table came from immunoSEQ multiplex PCR; TCRdb's copy has only in-frame clones and leaves some out. Among 250,000 to 350,000 clones listed, approximately 85% were seen once. Input material: peripheral blood. These TCRs come from a human donor with COVID-19, enrolled during active disease. The donor label of this sample is uncertain. The CDR3 runs from the conserved cysteine through the conserved F or W. The D gene is left open where the match is weak. Only part of the rows carry a size: once, few, many, or a class if the clone is expanded.

size	D	V	J	DNA	CDR3
.	.	TRBV30	TRBJ1-3	TGTGCCTGGAGAGGGACAGGAAACACCATATATTTT	CAWRGTGNTIYF
.	TRBD1	TRBV5-6	TRBJ1-1	TGTGCCAGCAGCTTTACTGACAGGGAACAAGCTTTCTTT	CASSFTDREQAFF
.	.	TRBV6-2/TRBV6-3	TRBJ2-1	TGTGCCAGCAGTTCCTTAGACGGAGTTTACAATGAGCAGTTCTTC	CASSSLDGVYNEQFF
.	.	TRBV7-2	TRBJ2-1	TGTGCCAGCAGCTTAGAAATACAGCACAATGAGCAGTTCTTC	CASSLEIQHNEQFF
.	.	TRBV5-4	TRBJ2-1	TGTGCCAGCAGCTTGCCCCAGAATGAGCAGTTCTTC	CASSLPQNEQFF
.	.	TRBV28	TRBJ1-2	TGTGCCAGCAGTCCCGGGACACGGGTAAGAGGCTACACCTTC	CASSPGTRVRGYTF
.	TRBD2	TRBV7-2	TRBJ2-5	TGTGCCAGCAGCTCCCGGACTAGCGGGGGGTGGGAGACCCAGTACTTC	CASSSRTSGGWETQYF
.	.	TRBV5-6	TRBJ2-7	TGTGCCAGCAGCTTAGGCGGTTACTACGAGCAGTACTTC	CASSLGGYYEQYF
few	.	TRBV30	TRBJ2-6	TGTGCGTTACAGAGCTCTGGGGCCAACGTCCTGACTTTC	CALQSSGANVLTF
.	.	TRBV6-5	TRBJ1-1	TGTGCCAGCAGTTACTCGACGGGGGGGGACACTGAAGCTTTCTTT	CASSYSTGGDTEAFF
once	TRBD1	TRBV28	TRBJ1-6	TGTGCCAGCAGCCCCCCAGGGGGCAGGTCACCCCTCCACTTT	CASSPPGGRSPLHF
.	.	TRBV4-3	TRBJ2-7	TGCGCCAGCAGCCTCGACAGGTCCTACGAGCAGTACTTC	CASSLDRSYEQYF
.	.	TRBV11-1	TRBJ1-4	TGTGCCAGCAGCTTGAACAGGTTGAATGAAAAACTGTTTTTT	CASSLNRLNEKLFF
.	.	TRBV19	TRBJ1-1	TGTGCCAGTAGTATCGGAAGGGGAACTGAAGCTTTCTTT	CASSIGRGTEAFF
.	TRBD1	TRBV3-1/TRBV3-2	TRBJ1-6	TGTGCCAGCAGCCAGGGGGGACAGAATAATTCACCCCTCCACTTT	CASSQGGQNNSPLHF
.	TRBD1	TRBV7-2	TRBJ2-7	TGTGCCAGCAGCTTAATCCAGGACAGGGTCCACGAGCAGTACTTC	CASSLIQDRVHEQYF
.	.	TRBV2	TRBJ2-1	TGTGCCAGCAGTGAGGGCCAATACAATGAGCAGTTCTTC	CASSEGQYNEQFF
.	TRBD2	TRBV29-1	TRBJ2-3	TGCAGCCTCGCGGGAGGTAGCACAGATACGCAGTATTTT	CSLAGGSTDTQYF
.	TRBD1	TRBV9	TRBJ1-6	TGTGCCAGCAGCGTTGGGACAGGTCGGTCACCCCTCCACTTT	CASSVGTGRSPLHF
few	.	TRBV4-3	TRBJ2-7	TGCGCCAGCAGCCAAGATAGGAGCTACGAGCAGTACTTC	CASSQDRSYEQYF
.	.	TRBV28	TRBJ1-2	TGTGCCAGCAGTTCCGGGCCGACCTGGGGCGGCTACACCTTC	CASSSGPTWGGYTF
.	TRBD1	TRBV5-4	TRBJ1-6	TGTGCCAGCAGCCCCAATTTCGGACAGGGCTCTTCACCCCTCCACTTT	CASSPNFGQGSSPLHF
few	.	TRBV11-2	TRBJ2-7	TGTGCCAGCAGCTCCGAGAACCTCAAAACCTACGAGCAGTACTTC	CASSSENLKTYEQYF
.	.	TRBV2	TRBJ1-2	TGTGCCAGCGTAGGTAACAGCCCCGTCTATGGCTACACCTTC	CASVGNSPVYGYTF
.	.	TRBV9	TRBJ2-1	TGTGCCAGCAGCCGAAACGATGTCGGGAGCCCAAATGAGCAGTTCTTC	CASSRNDVGSPNEQFF
.	.	TRBV9	TRBJ2-7	TGTGCCAGCAGCGTAGAGGCAGCGGTCTACGAGCAGTACTTC	CASSVEAAVYEQYF
.	.	TRBV24-1	TRBJ2-1	TGTGCCACCAGTGGGGAGTCCTACAATGAGCAGTTCTTC	CATSGESYNEQFF
.	TRBD2	TRBV30	TRBJ2-2	TGTGCCTGGAGTATAGCGGGGGGAGACACCGGGGAGCTGTTTTTT	CAWSIAGGDTGELFF
.	.	TRBV2	TRBJ1-6	TGTGCCAGCAGAGGAGTCCCCGGCGGGAATTCACCCCTCCACTTT	CASRGVPGGNSPLHF
.	TRBD1	TRBV6-5	TRBJ1-2	TGTGCCAGTATACAGGGGAGGAGTGGCTACACCTTC	CASIQGRSGYTF
few	TRBD2	TRBV2	TRBJ2-3	TGTGCCAGCAGGGGGGGTTTACTAGCGGGAGGCGAGGGGACGCAGTATTTT	CASRGGLLAGGEGTQYF
.	TRBD2	TRBV7-9	TRBJ2-2	TGTGCCAGCAGCCCCTCTAGCGGGAGGGCCGGGGAGCTGTTTTTT	CASSPSSGRAGELFF
.	.	TRBV5-1	TRBJ1-2	TGCGCCAGCGGAGAGACCGAAGGGGTTGGCTATGGCTACACCTTC	CASGETEGVGYGYTF
.	.	TRBV20-1	TRBJ1-1	TGCAGTGCTAGTGGGGGTTACAGGGTTACTGAAGCTTTCTTT	CSASGGYRVTEAFF
once	.	TRBV11-1	TRBJ1-1	TGTGCCAGCAGCTTAGACAGGACTGAAGCTTTCTTT	CASSLDRTEAFF
.	TRBD1	TRBV15	TRBJ1-1	TGTGCCACCAAGACGGGCCGGGACAGGGGCAAAGAAGCTTTCTTT	CATKTGRDRGKEAFF
few	TRBD1	TRBV2	TRBJ1-2	TGTGCCAGCAGTGGGCCCCAAACGACAGGGGGCAATGGCTACACCTTC	CASSGPQTTGGNGYTF
.	TRBD1	TRBV11-2	TRBJ1-6	TGTGCCAGCAGCCCATTACAGGGGGGAAATAATTCACCCCTCCACTTT	CASSPLQGGNNSPLHF
.	.	TRBV2	TRBJ1-1	TGTGCCAGCAGGCCCGACAATACTGAAGCTTTCTTT	CASRPDNTEAFF
.	.	TRBV5-4	TRBJ1-2	TGTGCCAGCAGACCAACCGGGGAGGGGTATGGCTACACCTTC	CASRPTGEGYGYTF
once	TRBD2	TRBV27	TRBJ2-1	TGTGCCAGCAGTTTATTCGGCCCCACTAGCGGGGGGTACAATGAGCAGTTCTTC	CASSLFGPTSGGYNEQFF
.	TRBD2	TRBV11-3	TRBJ2-3	TGTGCCAGCAGCTCCAGCCCTAGCGGTTCAGATACGCAGTATTTT	CASSSSPSGSDTQYF
.	TRBD1	TRBV6-5	TRBJ1-2	TGTGCCAGCAGTTACTCGAGGGGTACAGGGGGCCCCACCTTC	CASSYSRGTGGPTF
.	.	TRBV2	TRBJ2-3	TGTGCCAGCAGTGAAGGGGGTGCGGGTGCCACAGATACGCAGTATTTT	CASSEGGAGATDTQYF
.	TRBD2	TRBV29-1	TRBJ2-3	TGCAGCGTTGAAGCGCCCAGACTAGCGGAGGGGGATACGCAGTATTTT	CSVEAPRLAEGDTQYF
.	TRBD1	TRBV4-3	TRBJ2-7	TGCGCCAGCAGCCAAGCCACCCAATCCGGGACAGGGGGCTACGAGCAGTACTTC	CASSQATQSGTGGYEQYF